The rows below give T cell receptor beta chains drawn from one sample of a study of OX40 agonist ivuxolimab in advanced cancers. Clones were sequenced by immunoSEQ multiplex PCR, and TCRdb holds only the in-frame ones, with some missing. The sample records 90,000 to 100,000 clones, approximately 90% being singletons. The specimen was CD4+ or CD8+ T cells sorted from blood, collected in a trial of the OX40 agonist ivuxolimab. These TCRs come from an adult with an advanced solid tumor such as melanoma, head and neck, liver or kidney cancer. The CDR3 runs from the conserved cysteine through the conserved F or W. Each record gives: D gene, J gene, clone size, V gene, CDR3 DNA, CDR3 protein. A D gene is named only where the DNA matches it firmly. Clone size is stated in some rows and not others, as once, few, many or a class when expanded.

>.|TRBJ2-2|once|TRBV7-3
TGTGCCAGCAGTAAGGACTACCTCACCGGGGAGCTGTTTTTT
CASSKDYLTGELFF
>.|TRBJ2-3|.|TRBV11-1
TGTGCCAGCAGCTTGGGCCGGAGCTGCTCCACAGATACGCAGTATTTT
CASSLGRSCSTDTQYF
>.|TRBJ2-3|.|TRBV28
TGTGCCAGCAGTACCCGCACAGATACGCAGTATTTT
CASSTRTDTQYF
>.|TRBJ2-7|.|TRBV18
TGTGCCAGCTCACCATATAGCGCAGGGCACTCCTACGAGCAGTACTTC
CASSPYSAGHSYEQYF
>.|TRBJ2-5|.|TRBV28
TGTGCCAGCAAGGGTAGAGGGAAAGAGACCCAGTACTTC
CASKGRGKETQYF
>TRBD1|TRBJ1-1|.|TRBV18
TGTGCCAGCTCACCAGCGGAGACAGGGAGAATTGTTTCCACTGAAGCTTTCTTT
CASSPAETGRIVSTEAFF
>.|TRBJ1-6|.|TRBV28
TGTGCCACCCCCACCGACCGAAGCTCCTATAATTCACCCCTCCACTTT
CATPTDRSSYNSPLHF
>.|TRBJ1-4|.|TRBV6-1
TGTGCCAGCAGAACACAGGGACTTGAAAAACTGTTTTTT
CASRTQGLEKLFF
>.|TRBJ1-2|.|TRBV19
TGTGCCAGTAGGACCCCCGGCTCTGGATTTGGCTACACCTTC
CASRTPGSGFGYTF
>TRBD1|TRBJ1-2|once|TRBV30
TGTGCCTGGAGTGCCGGGACAGGGGTTCATGGCTACACCTTC
CAWSAGTGVHGYTF
>.|TRBJ1-1|.|TRBV7-2
TGTGCCAGCAGCTTCCTGGAGGGCCTGACTTTCTTT
CASSFLEGLTFF
>TRBD2|TRBJ2-3|.|TRBV9
TGTGCCAGCAGCAAAGGACTAGCGGGGAGCACAGATACGCAGTATTTT
CASSKGLAGSTDTQYF
>.|TRBJ2-2|few|TRBV6-6
TGTGCCAGCAGCGGCACCGGGGAGCTGTTTTTT
CASSGTGELFF
>.|TRBJ1-6|few|TRBV4-1
TGCGCCAGCAGACAAGATCAGCTTAATTCACCCCTCCACTTT
CASRQDQLNSPLHF
>.|TRBJ2-3|.|TRBV4-3
TGCGCCAGCAGCCAAGGACAGCCAGGGTTGTCAGATACGCAGTATTTT
CASSQGQPGLSDTQYF
>TRBD1|TRBJ1-3|.|TRBV7-2
TGTGCCAGCAGCCCTGGACAGGTCAGGATTGGAAACACCATATATTTT
CASSPGQVRIGNTIYF
>TRBD1|TRBJ2-7|.|TRBV15
TGTGCCACCAGCAGAGGACAGGGATCCGAGCAGTACTTC
CATSRGQGSEQYF
>.|TRBJ2-7|.|TRBV30
TGTGCCTGGAGTGTACTCCTTCCCGGAGGCGAGCAGTACTTC
CAWSVLLPGGEQYF
>.|TRBJ1-4|once|TRBV6-5
TGTGCCAGCACCACGGCGGGGGAAAAACTGTTTTTT
CASTTAGEKLFF
>TRBD1|TRBJ1-5|.|TRBV18
TGTGCCAGCTCACCATCGACAGGGGGTAATCAGCCCCAGCATTTT
CASSPSTGGNQPQHF
>TRBD2|TRBJ2-2|.|TRBV28
TGTGCCAGTTCCACGGGGGGCACCGGGGAGCTGTTTTTT
CASSTGGTGELFF
>TRBD2|TRBJ2-1|.|TRBV19
TGTGCCAGTAGTATCCTTGGGGCTAGCGGGGGGAATGAGCAGTTCTTC
CASSILGASGGNEQFF
>.|TRBJ1-2|.|TRBV4-2
TGTGCCAGCAGCCAAGAAGCGGTTCCTAACTATGGCTACACCTTC
CASSQEAVPNYGYTF
>.|TRBJ1-1|.|TRBV2
TGTGCCAGCAGAACGGGGACATCTAACACTGAAGCTTTCTTT
CASRTGTSNTEAFF
>.|TRBJ2-4|few|TRBV11-3
TGTGCCAGCAGCTTAGATTTAGGCATTCAGTACTTC
CASSLDLGIQYF
>.|TRBJ2-3|.|TRBV19
TGTGCCAGTAGGGGGCCCGTCACAGATACGCAGTATTTT
CASRGPVTDTQYF
>.|TRBJ2-7|.|TRBV6-5
TGTGCCAGCAGTTACTCGATTAACAGGGTCTACGAGCAGTACTTC
CASSYSINRVYEQYF
>.|TRBJ1-2|.|TRBV5-4
TGTGCCAGCAGCTTACCCCAGAGATCTCCTAATTCCTATGGCTACACCTTC
CASSLPQRSPNSYGYTF
>.|TRBJ1-1|.|TRBV11-2
TGTGCCAGCAGCTCCCGACTTGAAGCTTTCTTT
CASSSRLEAFF
>TRBD2|TRBJ2-3|few|TRBV5-1
TGCGCCAGCAGCCCGAGTCGGACTAGCGGGGGCACAGATACGCAGTATTTT
CASSPSRTSGGTDTQYF
>TRBD1|TRBJ1-3|.|TRBV6-6
TGTGCCAGCAGTTACCCGGGACAGGGATATGGAAACACCATATATTTT
CASSYPGQGYGNTIYF
>TRBD1|TRBJ2-7|once|TRBV5-1
TGCGCCAGCAGCCAGTCGACAGGGATCTACGAGCAGTACTTC
CASSQSTGIYEQYF
>.|TRBJ1-4|.|TRBV28
TGTGCCAGCAGTCCCCCTCTCCTCTCGGCTGAAAAACTGTTTTTT
CASSPPLLSAEKLFF
>.|TRBJ1-1|once|TRBV27
TGTGCCAGCAGTTTCTACGGAGACACTGAAGCTTTCTTT
CASSFYGDTEAFF
>TRBD2|TRBJ2-3|.|TRBV11-3
TGTGCCAGCAGCTTAGGGCTAGCGGGAACGCAGTATTTT
CASSLGLAGTQYF
>TRBD1|TRBJ1-2|.|TRBV18
TGTGCCAGCTCACCTCAGGACAGGGACTATGGCTACACCTTC
CASSPQDRDYGYTF
>.|TRBJ1-2|.|TRBV20-1
TGCAGTGCTAGCCCTGCCGGCTACACCTTC
CSASPAGYTF
>TRBD1|TRBJ2-7|.|TRBV5-1
TGCGCCAGCAGCACGGGACAGCCAGCCTACGAGCAGTACTTC
CASSTGQPAYEQYF
>.|TRBJ2-4|.|TRBV14
TGTGCCAGCAGCCAACAGGGGAACATTCAGTACTTC
CASSQQGNIQYF
>.|TRBJ1-5|.|TRBV28
TGTGCCAGCAGTCCTCGAACCGACTCAATGAGGGGTCAGCCCCAGCATTTT
CASSPRTDSMRGQPQHF
>TRBD1|TRBJ1-5|.|TRBV19
TGTGCCAGTACCACCGTGGACAGGAGAGGTCAGCCCCAGCATTTT
CASTTVDRRGQPQHF
>TRBD1|TRBJ1-4|.|TRBV5-1
TGCGCCAGCAGCTCCGGGACAGGGGCACTATATAATGAAAAACTGTTTTTT
CASSSGTGALYNEKLFF
>.|TRBJ1-2|few|TRBV15
TGTGCCACCCAAACGGGCAGCCACTATGGCTACACCTTC
CATQTGSHYGYTF
>.|TRBJ2-5|once|TRBV6-5
TGTGCCAGCAGTTACTCGCTTCCGGGGGCGGAAGAGACCCAGTACTTC
CASSYSLPGAEETQYF
>.|TRBJ1-2|.|TRBV27
TGTGCCAGCAGTCCCCAAGGGGGACCCCACTATGGCTACACCTTC
CASSPQGGPHYGYTF
>.|TRBJ2-1|.|TRBV7-3
TGTGCCAGCAGCTCACCAGGGAGTGAGCAGTTCTTC
CASSSPGSEQFF
>TRBD1|TRBJ1-2|.|TRBV7-9
TGTGCCAGCAGCCGACAGGGGGCGGCCTATGGCTACACCTTC
CASSRQGAAYGYTF
>TRBD1|TRBJ1-5|.|TRBV30
TGTGCCTGGAGTGTGGGGGACAGCCCTCGCCAGCCCCAGCATTTT
CAWSVGDSPRQPQHF
>.|TRBJ1-3|.|TRBV5-4
TGTGCCAGTCACGCGGGGTTCTCTGGAAACACCATATATTTT
CASHAGFSGNTIYF